In this sample, the clone carrying this T cell receptor beta chain turned up many times. Its specificity is not known. This entry belongs to a study of T cells in Graves' hyperthyroidism and ophthalmopathy. Regarding the study as a whole: Expanded thyroid clonotypes (above 0.001) were mostly also found in blood.

With 2 bases removed from V and 1 base from J, the gap between germline ends came to 11 bases. The CDR3 is 15 residues long. Germline CDR1 MNHNS, CDR2 SASEGT. RNA transcripts gave rise to amplified TCR beta CDR3 regions. Using the HTBI primer set, a first-round RT-PCR was run on the TCR CDR3. MiXCR, applied by TCRdb to the multiplex PCR reads, yields one record per CDR3 protein. The data contain roughly 400,000 distinct CDR3 sequences, around a quarter of them seen just once; the ten biggest clones take up less than 85%. The sequenced sample was blood. The genes are TRBV6-1 and TRBJ1-1, with D perhaps matching TRBD1 (5 bases). This receptor was obtained from a man over 45 with Graves' hyperthyroidism. The CDR3 nucleotides read TGTGCCAGCAGTGAACGTCCGGGGCAGAACACTGAAGCTTTCTTT. It encodes CASSERPGQNTEAFF.